This T cell receptor beta chain was captured by sequencing in a study of T cells expressing NK-cell markers (dated by TCRdb to 2018 to 2021). Study-level background: In sorted CD3+CD56+NKG2C+, CD3+CD56+NKG2C- and CD3+CD56-NKG2C+ T-cell subsets from several donors, TCR beta-chain repertoires were profiled. The study sequenced eight donors, all healthy volunteers chosen at random: three men and five women. Among the eight sequenced donors, only one was HCMV-seronegative, while the other seven were HCMV-seropositive. The libraries were sequenced on Illumina HiSeq 2000/2500, MiSeq or NextSeq, producing 2 x 150 bp reads.

CDR1 and CDR2, per the germline V gene, are SGHRS and YFSETQ. Taken from cysteine to phenylalanine, the CDR3 has 15 residues. DNA is not recorded here. To determine HCMV serostatus, a commercial ELISA kit was used to detect HCMV-specific IgG in serum. Ficoll density gradient centrifugation was used to isolate peripheral blood mononuclear cells from blood. Sequencing used an Illumina HiSeq 2000. The TCR beta cDNA libraries were made using 5'RACE template switching, a step that added both a universal primer site and unique molecular identifiers. Priming for cDNA synthesis came from the TCR beta constant segment, and two successive PCR amplification steps followed. As for the authors' bioinformatics: MIGEC was used to demultiplex reads and group the reads by UMI, and MiTCR was used to assemble and quantify clonotypes. To remove erroneous sequences, TCR cDNA sequences were retained only when supported by two or more reads. The tcR package was used for downstream repertoire analysis, with clonotypes matched between fractions based on CDR3 nucleotide sequence plus V segment. VDJmatch was used to annotate antigen specificity against VDJdb, with one amino acid substitution in CDR3 permitted. TCRdb reprocessed the reads and assigns one entry to each CDR3 protein sequence, leaving out DNA. TCRdb, not the authors, supplied the V and J calls. This sample's table lists a few hundred thousand distinct CDR3 sequences. The ten largest make up 5% to 5.5% of the sample.

The full study reports these points: Whether the expanded NKG2C-expressing T cell clones were specific for HCMV antigens was left unclear. In over five donors, the dominant CD3+CD56+NKG2C+ clonotypes were among the top 10 CD8+ clonotypes and accounted for about 1.0-7.5% of CD8+ T cells. Those dominant clonotypes were again the most abundant among CD3+CD56-NKG2C+ cells in a few donors, at about 28.3-60.1%.

Concerning this clonotype: Its binding antigen is unknown.

This clonotype originated in a man aged 18 to 69 in good health. Recombination joined TRBV5-1 with TRBJ2-3; TCRdb designates TRBD1, a call that cannot be tested without DNA. Source material: blood T cells: a sorted CD56 or NKG2C T cell subset, CD4+ or CD8+ T cells, or bulk PBMC T cells (not recorded which). The CDR3 in this case is CASSYGQESTDTQYF. The CDR3 plus the reference TRBV5-1 and TRBJ2-3 genes for the other parts give the full variable domain: KAGVTQTPRYLIKTRGQQVTLSCSPISGHRSVSWYQQTPGQGLQFLFEYFSETQRNKGNFPGRFSGRQFSNSRSEMNVSTLELGDSALYLCASSYGQESTDTQYFGPGTRLTVL.